The 9 T cell receptor beta chains given below trace back to one sample, sequenced in a study of blood T cell repertoires in COVID-19. Some clones are missing from TCRdb's copy, which holds only in-frame ones; the method was immunoSEQ multiplex PCR. The sample carries some 50,000 clones, 85% to 95% recorded once. Sequences were obtained from peripheral blood. The source is a man in his sixties with COVID-19, enrolled during active disease.

This clone came up a few times. The chain carries TRBV2 and TRBJ2-1, with no clear D. There are 12 residues in the CDR3. V was cut by 8 bases and J by 1 base, with 6 bases left in between. The germline V gene has CDR1 SNHLY and CDR2 FYNNEI. CDR3 bases: TGTGCCAGCTACGGTTCCTACAATGAGCAGTTCTTC. It encodes CASYGSYNEQFF.

The CDR3 loop is CASSPRGTTYNEQFF. The CDR3 bases are TGTGCCAGCTCACCTCGCGGGACTACCTACAATGAGCAGTTCTTC. This sequence joins TRBV18 and TRBJ2-1; 7 nucleotides match TRBD2. The length of the CDR3 is 15 residues. V shed 3 bases and J 2 bases; nucleotides not matched to a gene: 4. In germline, CDR1 is KGHSH, CDR2 LQKENI.

Only one count was recorded for this clone. This chain links TRBV29-1 with TRBJ1-1; D unclear. Trimming shortened V by 4 bases and J by 0 bases, and 21 bases separated the two germline ends. The CDR3 contains 17 residues. Germline-derived CDR1 and CDR2 are SQVTM and ANQGSEA. The CDR3 here is CSVAEGRTRLMNTEAFF. The DNA of the CDR3 is TGCAGCGTTGCCGAAGGGAGGACCCGTCTTATGAACACTGAAGCTTTCTTT.

CDR3 nucleotide sequence: TGTGCCTGGAGTGCCTACCAGGCCCGGAGCTACACCTTC. This gives the protein CAWSAYQARSYTF. The V and J genes are TRBV30 and TRBJ1-2; D remains unclear. This CDR3 is built from 13 residues. The V gene lost 1 base and the J gene lost 9 bases, with 15 bases spanning the gap. CDR1 is GTSNPN and CDR2 is SVGIG in the germline V gene (reference sequence).

This chain uses TRBV5-1 with TRBJ2-2; 10 bases map to TRBD2. Looked up from germline, CDR1 is SGHRS and CDR2 is YFSETQ. With V trimmed by 0 bases and J by 1 base, 6 bases remained unmatched. The CDR3 loop spans 18 amino acids. CDR3 loop: CASSLDSSGGRNTGELFF. DNA for the CDR3: TGCGCCAGCAGCTTGGATTCTAGCGGGGGTCGGAACACCGGGGAGCTGTTTTTT.

The genes are TRBV6-4 and TRBJ1-3; D is undetermined. Trimming took off 5 bases at V and 2 bases at J, with 7 bases between the two ends. Germline CDR1 is MRHNA and CDR2 is SNTAGT. This CDR3 is built from 13 residues. The CDR3 sequence is CASSQEAGNTIYF. Written as DNA, the CDR3 is TGTGCCAGCAGTCAGGAGGCTGGAAACACCATATATTTT.

The chain recombines TRBV6-1 with TRBJ1-2; D remains unclear. Germline V gene lookup returns CDR1 MNHNS and CDR2 SASEGT. Between the trimmed V and J ends, which lost 1 base and 2 bases, there was a span of 8 bases. This CDR3 region has 14 residues. As DNA, the CDR3 is TGTGCCAGCAGTGAAGGGAGGAGAAACTATGGCTACACCTTC. Its protein is CASSEGRRNYGYTF.

V usage is TRBV5-4 and J usage is TRBJ1-1; 12 bases fit TRBD1. CDR1 and CDR2 (germline): SGHNT, YYREEE (reference sequence). V gave up 6 bases and J gave up 11 bases; unmatched junction bases: 8. CDR3 length: 13 residues. The CDR3 DNA is TGTGCCAGCACAAGGGACAGGGGGCAAGGGGCTTTCTTT. As protein: CASTRDRGQGAFF.

This chain uses TRBV5-4 with TRBJ1-5; D unresolved. Trimming left V 0 bases short and J 8 bases short, with 12 bases between. This CDR3 has 14 residues. Germline V CDR1 and CDR2: SGHNT, YYREEE (reference sequence). CDR3 sequence: CASSLGPEIKPQHF. The CDR3 DNA is TGTGCCAGCAGCTTGGGTCCAGAAATCAAGCCCCAGCATTTT.